The entry below describes one T cell receptor beta chain. The CDR3 consists of 13 residues. Germline V gene sequence: CDR1 SQVTM, CDR2 ANQGSEA. The V end lost 6 bases, the J end lost 8 bases, and 19 bases lay between the germline ends. This entry is derived from a study of CD8+ T cells in alopecia areata. Across the study: Oral tofacitinib, 5 to 10 mg twice daily, was given in an open-label trial.

Both peripheral blood and punch biopsies of lesional scalp skin were obtained from patients who had alopecia areata. Extraction of RNA preceded its reverse transcription into cDNA, which served as the sequencing template. Profiling relied on immunoSEQ multiplex PCR, and the TCRdb table lists in-frame clones only, not all of them. The repertoire holds 130,000 to 150,000 clones, with around 51% as singletons. Specimen: CD4+ T cells sorted from blood, collected at week 0. The chain employs TRBV29-1 and TRBJ1-2, with D unresolved. The clonotype was recovered from a human donor with alopecia areata. CDR3 in DNA: TGCAGCGTAGGGTCTCGACCACTTCGGGGCTACACCTTC. Its translation is CSVGSRPLRGYTF.